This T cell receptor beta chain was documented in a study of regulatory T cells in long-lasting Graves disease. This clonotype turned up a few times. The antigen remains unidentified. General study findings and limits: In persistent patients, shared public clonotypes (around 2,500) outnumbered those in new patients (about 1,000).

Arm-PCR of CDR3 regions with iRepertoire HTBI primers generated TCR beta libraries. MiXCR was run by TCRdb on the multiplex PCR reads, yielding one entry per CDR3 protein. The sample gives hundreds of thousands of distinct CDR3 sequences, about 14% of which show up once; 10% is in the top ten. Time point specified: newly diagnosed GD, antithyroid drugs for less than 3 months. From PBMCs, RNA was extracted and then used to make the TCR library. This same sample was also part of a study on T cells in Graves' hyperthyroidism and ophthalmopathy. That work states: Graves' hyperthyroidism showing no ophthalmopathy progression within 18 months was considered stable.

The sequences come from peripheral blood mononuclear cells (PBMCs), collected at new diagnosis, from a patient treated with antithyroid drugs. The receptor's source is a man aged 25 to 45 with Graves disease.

The CDR3 protein is CSARSDRDVNYGYTF. Here the CDR3 DNA reads TGCAGTGCTAGATCCGACAGGGACGTTAACTATGGCTACACCTTC. The chain uses TRBV20-1 and TRBJ1-2; TRBD1 matches 7 bases. Germline V gene data show CDR1 as DFQATT and CDR2 as SNEGSKA (reference sequence). The CDR3 totals 15 residues. V lost 2 bases and J lost 1; bases outside the gene matches: 7.